Listed here are 15 T cell receptor beta chains from one sample, sequenced in a study of CD8+CD57+ T cells in acquired aplastic anemia. Patients who underwent sequencing had shown CD8+CD57+ cell expansion by flow cytometry. The template used for profiling TCR beta VDJ and CDR3 was genomic DNA. TCRdb fed the reads into MiXCR, producing one record per CDR3 protein. The data show over 150,000 distinct CDR3 sequences, approximately 52% seen once. Material: sorted CD4+, CD8+, or CD8+CD57+ T cells (not recorded which) from PBMCs. Receptor source: a human donor with aplastic anemia.

V gene TRBV29-1 combines with J gene TRBJ2-7, with TRBD2 identical over 8 bases. V shed 1 base and J 0 bases; nucleotides not matched to a gene: 5. Per germline, CDR1 SQVTM and CDR2 ANQGSEA. CDR3 length: 15 amino acids. The CDR3 reads CSVEGWSGSSYEQYF. The CDR3, as DNA: TGCAGCGTTGAAGGTTGGAGCGGGAGCTCCTACGAGCAGTACTTC.

The chain employs TRBV19 and TRBJ2-5; D is perhaps TRBD1 (6 bases). The germline V gene has CDR1 LNHDA and CDR2 SQIVND (reference sequence). The CDR3 has 15 residues. V was trimmed by 9 bases and J by 0 bases, leaving 17 bases between them. The CDR3 loop reads CASTPGQLYQETQYF. The CDR3 DNA reads as TGTGCCAGCACCCCCGGACAGTTATACCAAGAGACCCAGTACTTC. Looking up the rest from reference TRBV19 and TRBJ2-5 gives the full variable domain: DGGITQSPKYLFRKEGQNVTLSCEQNLNHDAMYWYRQDPGQGLRLIYYSQIVNDFQKGDIAEGYSVSREKKESFPLTVTSAQKNPTAFYLCASTPGQLYQETQYFGPGTRLLVL.

The rearrangement uses TRBV2 and TRBJ2-5; 9 bases match TRBD1. This CDR3 has 14 amino acids. With V trimmed by 2 bases and J by 5 bases, 3 bases remained unmatched. Germline assignment: CDR1 SNHLY and CDR2 FYNNEI. CDR3 coding DNA: TGTGCCAGCAGTGAACAACAGGGGGCTGAGACCCAGTACTTC. Translated: CASSEQQGAETQYF.

The chain couples TRBV19 to TRBJ1-3; D may be TRBD1 (5 bases). Trimming shortened V by 6 bases and J by 1 base, and 13 bases separated the two germline ends. This CDR3 region has 15 residues. Germline CDR1 reads LNHDA; CDR2 reads SQIVND (reference sequence). CDR3 amino acids: CASSLFTGSGNTIYF. Written as DNA, the CDR3 is TGTGCCAGTAGCTTATTTACAGGTTCTGGAAACACCATATATTTT.

This clonotype was picked up many times. J is TRBJ1-1 and V is TRBV5-1; no definite D call. The V end lost 4 bases, the J end lost 5 bases, and 18 bases lay between the germline ends. Per germline, CDR1 SGHRS and CDR2 YFSETQ. This CDR3 comprises 15 residues. CDR3 protein: CASSGKASLETEAFF. DNA for the CDR3: TGCGCCAGCAGCGGGAAGGCCAGTTTAGAGACTGAAGCTTTCTTT.

The sample holds many counts of this clonotype. V is TRBV7-1 and J is TRBJ2-3; a weak D match, TRBD1 (5 bases). TRBV7-1 is annotated as an ORF whose role is uncertain. The length of the CDR3 is 18 residues. V shed 2 bases and J shed 1 base, with 19 bases lying between them. The CDR3 DNA reads TGTGCCAGCAGCTCAATCCCTCTCCAGGGTACGGGCACAGATACGCAGTATTTT. Protein product: CASSSIPLQGTGTDTQYF.

In this sample, this clonotype turned up a few times. This rearrangement joins TRBV7-2 to TRBJ2-7; D perhaps matches TRBD2 (5 bases). Germline loops: CDR1 SGHTA, CDR2 FQGNSA. CDR3 length equals 12 residues. Trimming shortened V by 5 bases and J by 6 bases, and 11 bases separated the two germline ends. The CDR3 coding sequence is TGTGCCAGCAGCCGAGACTACGGCGAGCAGTACTTC. Translated: CASSRDYGEQYF.

This chain joins TRBV29-1 and TRBJ2-7; D remains unclear. The CDR3 loop spans 10 amino acids. Trimming took off 4 bases at V and 5 bases at J, with 6 bases between the two ends. Germline CDR1 reads SQVTM; CDR2 reads ANQGSEA. CDR3 region: CSVVSDEQYF. CDR3 nucleotides: TGCAGCGTTGTGTCTGACGAGCAGTACTTC.

This chain joins TRBV29-1 and TRBJ1-2, with D uncertain. Per germline, CDR1 SQVTM and CDR2 ANQGSEA. The CDR3 runs to 13 residues. Between the trimmed V and J ends, which lost 4 bases and 8 bases, there was a span of 17 bases. CDR3 in amino acids: CSVVVSETGGYTF. The CDR3 DNA is TGCAGCGTTGTGGTCAGCGAGACGGGGGGCTACACCTTC. Complete variable domain (other parts from reference TRBV29-1 and TRBJ1-2): SAVISQKPSRDICQRGTSLTIQCQVDSQVTMMFWYRQQPGQSLTLIATANQGSEATYESGFVIDKFPISRPNLTFSTLTVSNMSPEDSSIYLCSVVVSETGGYTFGSGTRLTVV.

This clonotype appeared many times. This chain links TRBV9 with TRBJ1-3, with no clear D. The CDR3 has 14 amino acids. Germline values: CDR1 SGDLS, CDR2 YYNGEE. V was pared by 3 bases and J by 4 bases, with 11 bases between. This CDR3 reads CASSGHLSGNTIYF. DNA for the CDR3: TGTGCCAGCAGCGGCCATTTGTCCGGAAACACCATATATTTT.

The V call is TRBV20-1, the J call TRBJ2-1, with D possibly being TRBD2 (6 bases). CDR3 length: 15 residues. V was cut by 2 bases and J by 2 bases, with 13 bases left in between. The germline V gene encodes CDR1 DFQATT and CDR2 SNEGSKA (reference sequence). The CDR3 region has the DNA TGCAGTGCTAGAACAGAGGGGACTGCCTACAATGAGCAGTTCTTC. Protein: CSARTEGTAYNEQFF.

This rearrangement joins TRBV7-6 to TRBJ1-1; 9 bases line up with TRBD1. The CDR3 consists of 13 residues. Germline V gene sequence: CDR1 SGHVS, CDR2 FNYEAQ. Losses at the gene ends were 5 bases for V and 5 bases for J; bases not matched to a gene: 3. The CDR3 DNA reads TGTGCCAGCAGCACGGACAGGGGAACTGAAGCTTTCTTT. It is translated as CASSTDRGTEAFF.

The chain links TRBV2 to TRBJ2-1; 7 bases map to TRBD2. J was trimmed by 0 bases and V by 9 bases; bases with no gene match: 5. Germline CDR1 and CDR2: SNHLY and FYNNEI. The CDR3 has 14 amino acids. The CDR3 protein is CASEWDYSYNEQFF. CDR3 nucleotide sequence: TGTGCCAGTGAGTGGGACTACTCCTACAATGAGCAGTTCTTC.

The table lists this clonotype with a count of one. A much larger clone differs from this one at a single base, so this may be a read error. The gene calls are TRBV4-1 and TRBJ1-1; the D is unclear. Trimming cost V 1 base and J 5 bases, with 8 bases left between them. Germline CDR1 is MGHRA and CDR2 is YSYEKL. This CDR3 has 13 amino acids. CDR3 loop: CASSQAKKTEAFF. In DNA, the CDR3 is TGCGCCAGCAGCCAAGCAAAGAAGACTGAAGCTTTCTTT.

Remarks on this clonotype: Given a much more abundant clone one base away, this may be a read error. In DNA form, the CDR3 reads TGTGCCAGCAGGCAGGGGGGGATCTACGAGCAGTACTTC. This translates into CASRQGGIYEQYF. The chain couples TRBV6-2 or TRBV6-3 to TRBJ2-1, with D perhaps assigned TRBD1 or TRBD2 (7 bases each). The J call may not be correct, given that the DNA end is closer to TRBJ2-7. This CDR3 comprises 13 residues. CDR1 is MNHEY, CDR2 SVGEGT, per germline.